The sample holds a few counts of the clone carrying this TCR beta chain. Its antigen is still unknown. V lost 8 bases to trimming and J lost 0 bases, with 14 bases between them. The CDR3 sequence is 15 residues long. The germline CDR1 and CDR2 sequences are SGHTA and FQGNSA. It was via CD45RO/CCR7/CD25/CD127/CD95/CD27 that CD4+ naive, central memory, regulatory and stem cell-like memory cells were sorted. Post-sort purity exceeded 95% for all sorted populations. This specimen comes from a study of beta chain features in type 1 diabetes. Looking at the study overall: Cells sorted and examined across all samples totaled roughly 98 million.

Study conclusions and caveats: Diminished insertions and augmented deletions at VDJ junctions characterized type 1 diabetes patients.

Reverse transcribing all isolated RNA meant expressed TCRB transcripts were sequenced. TCRdb's table, derived via immunoSEQ multiplex PCR, lists solely in-frame clones and lacks some. The repertoire holds 250,000 to 400,000 clones, with roughly 15% as singletons. This rearrangement joins TRBV7-2 to TRBJ2-1; D remains ambiguous. Material for sequencing was central memory CD4+ T cells from blood. The source is a man younger than 40 in good health. CDR3 nucleotides: TGTGCCAGCTTACCACAGTCACACTCCTACAATGAGCAGTTCTTC. As protein: CASLPQSHSYNEQFF. Together with reference TRBV7-2 and TRBJ2-1, the CDR3 gives the full variable domain: GAGVSQSPSNKVTEKGKDVELRCDPISGHTALYWYRQSLGQGLEFLIYFQGNSAPDKSGLPSDRFSAERTGGSVSTLTIQRTQQEDSAVYLCASLPQSHSYNEQFFGPGTRLTVL.